The 15 T cell receptor beta chains listed next were all sequenced from one sample in a study of shared clonotypes between healthy human individuals (dated by TCRdb to about 2020). Receptor libraries were prepared by the immunoSEQ multiplex PCR assay. TCRdb mirrors the immuneACCESS table, restricted to in-frame sequences. Some clones are absent from its copies; in checked studies, under half trace to an unresolved V gene, and the reason for the others is unknown. For this sample the table gives about 1,800,000 clones, of which about 95% were detected only once. The ten largest clones take up roughly 1% of the sample. CD8 naive samples were CD45RO-negative cells positively selected for CCR7, giving a CD45RA+CCR7+ population that excluded TemRA cells. The sample comprised naive CD8+ T cells sorted from blood. The cell subset or site label corresponds to: CD45RA+CCR7+. The receptors originated from a man aged 18 to 29 in good health.

This rearrangement joins TRBV19 to TRBJ2-7; TRBD1 aligns across 7 bases. J lost 2 bases, V lost 0 bases, and 4 bases had no gene match. The germline gives CDR1 LNHDA, CDR2 SQIVND (reference sequence). The CDR3 extends over 15 amino acids. The CDR3 region has the DNA TGTGCCAGTAGTATAGACCGGGACAGCCCCTACGAGCAGTACTTC. It translates to CASSIDRDSPYEQYF. Filled out from reference TRBV19 and TRBJ2-7, the complete variable domain reads DGGITQSPKYLFRKEGQNVTLSCEQNLNHDAMYWYRQDPGQGLRLIYYSQIVNDFQKGDIAEGYSVSREKKESFPLTVTSAQKNPTAFYLCASSIDRDSPYEQYFGPGTRLTVT.

This sequence joins TRBV19 and TRBJ1-3; 7 positions agree with TRBD1. The CDR3 length is 15 residues. With V trimmed by 6 bases and J by 0 bases, 5 bases remained unmatched. Germline V gives CDR1 LNHDA, CDR2 SQIVND (reference sequence). CDR3 amino acids: CASRWTGTSGNTIYF. CDR3 nucleotide sequence: TGTGCCAGTAGGTGGACAGGAACCTCTGGAAACACCATATATTTT.

This chain connects TRBV27 to TRBJ2-3; D is possibly TRBD2 (6 bases). Germline V gene lookup returns CDR1 MNHEY and CDR2 SMNVEV (reference sequence). V gave up 2 bases and J gave up 6 bases, with 15 bases separating them. This CDR3 spans 15 amino acids. The CDR3 nucleotides read TGTGCCAGCAGTTTAATTTTTGGGACTCACGATACGCAGTATTTT. Protein: CASSLIFGTHDTQYF.

The chain has TRBV27 and TRBJ2-3, with 9 bases that match TRBD2. V lost 5 bases and J lost 4; bases outside the gene matches: 4. The length of the CDR3 is 14 residues. Germline CDR1 MNHEY, CDR2 SMNVEV (reference sequence). The chain's CDR3 is CASSKAGGADTQYF. CDR3 nucleotide sequence: TGTGCCAGCAGTAAAGCGGGAGGTGCAGATACGCAGTATTTT.

The chain has TRBV2 and TRBJ1-1, with 7 bases lining up with TRBD1. V lost 9 bases to trimming and J lost 3 bases; unmatched junction nucleotides: 10. The CDR3 sequence is 14 residues long. The germline V gene encodes CDR1 SNHLY and CDR2 FYNNEI. The CDR3: CASQQGLGDTEAFF. As DNA, the CDR3 is TGTGCCAGTCAACAGGGGCTTGGGGACACTGAAGCTTTCTTT.

The chain links TRBV4-3 to TRBJ2-5; 8 nucleotides agree with TRBD1. The CDR3 consists of 17 residues. Germline V gene sequence: CDR1 LGHNA, CDR2 YSLEER. V shed 0 bases and J 4 bases; nucleotides not matched to a gene: 10. This CDR3 reads CASSQDSVRGLPETQYF. The CDR3 DNA follows: TGCGCCAGCAGCCAAGATTCCGTCAGGGGGCTACCAGAGACCCAGTACTTC.

The chain uses TRBV4-1 and TRBJ1-2, with 9 bases that match TRBD1. Germline CDR1 is MGHRA and CDR2 is YSYEKL. The CDR3 spans 15 residues. J lost 6 bases, V lost 0 bases, and 5 bases had no gene match. CDR3 in DNA: TGCGCCAGCAGCCAAGAGTCGGGACAGGGCAATGGCTACACCTTC. Translation gives CASSQESGQGNGYTF.

Comments on this clone: This same CDR3 is encoded by further DNA sequences in the sample. V and J are TRBV6-5 and TRBJ2-7; D may be TRBD2 (7 bases). Trimming removed 2 bases from V and 4 bases from J, with 9 bases in between. This CDR3 region has 13 residues. Germline loops: CDR1 MNHEY, CDR2 SVGAGI. The DNA for the CDR3 is TGTGCCAGCAGTTACGCGGGGGCTTACGAGCAGTACTTC. It codes for CASSYAGAYEQYF.

The chain recombines TRBV4-1 with TRBJ2-7, with 8 bases that match TRBD1. With V trimmed by 3 bases and J by 2 bases, 12 bases remained unmatched. Germline V CDR1 and CDR2: MGHRA, YSYEKL. The length of the CDR3 is 17 residues. CDR3 bases: TGCGCCAGCAGCCAGGGTCCCGTTGCAGGGGGCCCCTACGAGCAGTACTTC. Translation: CASSQGPVAGGPYEQYF.

This clone was seen a handful of times. Mismatch with germline at one junction end may stem from a read error. This same CDR3 is encoded by further DNA sequences in the sample. The chain is built from TRBV11-2 and TRBJ2-1; the D is unclear. Germline V gene sequence: CDR1 SGHAT, CDR2 FQNNGV. The CDR3 sequence is 11 residues long. The CDR3 sequence is CASSSNNEQFF. In nucleotides, the CDR3 is TGTGCCAGCAGCTCCAACAATGAGCAGTTCTTC.

The genes are TRBV29-1 and TRBJ2-1; no firm D call. Trimming left V 0 bases short and J 8 bases short, with 8 bases between. The germline V gene has CDR1 SQVTM and CDR2 ANQGSEA. The CDR3 loop spans 12 amino acids. The CDR3 region has the DNA TGCAGCGTTGAAGAGAGTGGGGATGAGCAGTTCTTC. As protein: CSVEESGDEQFF.

V is TRBV27 and J is TRBJ2-7; D remains ambiguous. V was trimmed by 5 bases and J by 3 bases, leaving 5 bases between them. This CDR3 comprises 11 residues. Germline lookup yields CDR1 MNHEY and CDR2 SMNVEV (reference sequence). The CDR3 loop is CASSPLYEQYF. In nucleotides, the CDR3 is TGTGCCAGCAGTCCCCTCTACGAGCAGTACTTC.

This clone appeared once. The rearrangement links TRBV28 to TRBJ1-2; TRBD1 is a possible D gene (6 bases). Per the germline V gene, CDR1 is MDHEN and CDR2 is SYDVKM. The CDR3 sequence is 13 residues long. With 6 bases removed from V and 4 bases from J, the gap between germline ends came to 12 bases. CDR3: CASSLTGTYGYTF. CDR3 sequence (DNA): TGTGCCAGCAGCTTAACAGGGACCTATGGCTACACCTTC.

The chain links TRBV30 to TRBJ1-6, with a tentative D call TRBD1 (5 bases). The germline V gene has CDR1 GTSNPN and CDR2 SVGIG (reference sequence). V lost 5 bases and J lost 7, with 12 bases in between. The CDR3 is made up of 13 amino acids. The CDR3 spells CAWERGSNSPLHF. The CDR3 nucleotides are TGTGCCTGGGAGCGGGGCTCGAATTCACCCCTCCACTTT.

The chain couples TRBV10-2 to TRBJ1-3; no definite D call. The CDR3 is 12 amino acids. V lost 2 bases, J lost 4 bases, and 3 bases lay in between. Germline V gene lookup returns CDR1 WSHSY and CDR2 SAAADI. CDR3 amino acids: CASSEEGNTIYF. The CDR3 DNA reads TGCGCCAGCAGTGAGGAAGGAAACACCATATATTTT.